This T cell receptor beta chain derives from a study of CD8+CD57+ T cells in acquired aplastic anemia listed by TCRdb under 2018. With respect to the entire study: On average, sorted CD4+ and CD8+ cells yielded around 3.5 ug of extracted DNA, with a range of roughly 0.17 to 27.4 ug. A CD8+CD57+ expansion meant a frequency higher than the mean frequency seen in healthy subjects.

Expansion of CD8+CD57+ cells had been shown by flow cytometry in the patients chosen for sequencing. Severe acquired aplastic anemia was diagnosed in all patients according to International Study of Aplastic Anemia and Agranulocytosis and Camitta criteria. No patient had received any therapy when blood was sampled. TCR repertoires of sorted CD4+ and CD8+ blood T cells from severe aplastic anemia patients and healthy subjects were deep-sequenced in the study. Patients were enrolled under clinicaltrials.gov protocols 00001620, 01623167, 00001397, 00071045, 00081523 and 00961064 in the USA. Ficoll-Paque density gradient centrifugation was used to isolate peripheral blood mononuclear cells. CD4+ and CD8+ T cells were sorted by FACS or magnetic beads before DNA extraction. CDR1 ENHRY and CDR2 SYGVKD were looked up in the germline V gene. V and J are truncated by 10 bases and 0 bases respectively, leaving an intervening sequence of 19 bases. The CDR3 starts with the cysteine, ends with the phenylalanine, and has 15 residues. Only the CDR3 DNA is retained, 45 bases long and in frame from the first base.

Of note for this clonotype: The clone's antigen remains unknown. No clone much larger than this one lies a single base away; base qualities are absent.

Profiling of TCR beta VDJ combinations and CDR3 sequences used genomic DNA as the template. An Illumina HiSeq 2000 was the platform used for TCR repertoire sequencing. Turning to the authors' computational methods: TRBV/TRBJ rearrangement plots, CDR3 size and DJ length profiles, and Simpson's diversity index were used to evaluate the repertoires. The immunodominant clone was defined as the most abundant DNA sequence in deep sequencing data. CDR3 amino acid sequences were screened for sharing across subjects and compared with published repertoires and the VDJdb database. In-frame beta chains were kept once TCRdb had trimmed the public reads at Q25 with fastp and called clones with MiXCR. Each record represents a unique CDR3 protein, reported with the most common genes and DNA among its rows. TCRdb's processing, not the authors', yielded these V and J calls. The sample table records 100,000 to 150,000 distinct CDR3 sequences; nearly 40% of these occur just once. The leading ten clones occupy 2.6% of the sample.

Here is what the overall study found, with its caveats: CD8+ Simpson's diversity did not differ significantly between patients and healthy controls (P=0.060). Roughly 29 CD8+ CDR3 sequences were shared between patients and controls but appeared highly expressed in patients and within their immunodominant clones.

Recombination joined TRBV10-3 with TRBJ2-7; the D gene may be TRBD1 or TRBD2, since each aligns over 5 bases. This TCR came from a human donor with aplastic anemia. Sequencing was performed on sorted CD4+, CD8+, or CD8+CD57+ T cells (not recorded which) from PBMCs. The CDR3 here reads CASSRGRVLSYEQYF. The base sequence is TGTGCCAGCAGCCGGGGCAGGGTCCTCTCCTACGAGCAGTACTTC.